This is a list of T cell receptor beta chains from one sample in a study of blood T cell repertoires in COVID-19. Assay: immunoSEQ multiplex PCR; the TCRdb copy retains only in-frame clones and omits some. Of tens of thousands of clones in the sample, 80% to 85% were seen once. The sequenced sample was peripheral blood. The receptors derive from a man in his forties or fifties with acute or convalescent COVID-19. Each CDR3 is given with its conserved first and last residue. D genes are given only for firm matches. Some rows have no size entry. The others give once, few or many, or a class for an expanded clone.

>-|once|TRBJ1-2|TRBV9
CASSPYGGGPVGYTF
TGTGCCAGCAGCCCATACGGAGGAGGCCCGGTTGGCTACACCTTC
>-|-|TRBJ1-2|TRBV6-6
CASSTRDPQWFYGYTF
TGTGCCAGCAGTACCCGGGATCCCCAGTGGTTCTATGGCTACACCTTC
>TRBD1|-|TRBJ1-5|TRBV27
CASSYRTGEINQPQHF
TGTGCCAGCAGTTATCGGACAGGGGAAATCAATCAGCCCCAGCATTTT
>-|-|TRBJ2-3|TRBV12-5
CASGSTGLPTDTQYF
TGTGCTAGTGGTTCTACGGGGTTGCCCACAGATACGCAGTATTTT
>-|-|TRBJ2-1|TRBV29-1
CSAEDLASSYNEQFF
TGCAGCGCCGAGGATCTAGCCAGCTCCTACAATGAGCAGTTCTTC
>-|-|TRBJ1-1|TRBV5-6
CASSLGPNTEAFF
TGTGCCAGCAGCTTGGGGCCGAACACTGAAGCTTTCTTT
>-|once|TRBJ1-3|TRBV6-5
CASTDKLGARNTIYF
TGTGCCAGCACCGACAAGCTGGGGGCGCGAAACACCATATATTTT
>TRBD1|once|TRBJ1-4|TRBV4-3
CASSPSVTGGNEKLFF
TGCGCCAGCAGCCCTTCGGTGACAGGGGGGAATGAAAAACTGTTTTTT
>TRBD1|-|TRBJ1-2|TRBV19
CASSILPGQGLDGYTF
TGTGCCAGTAGTATATTACCGGGACAGGGGCTTGATGGCTACACCTTC
>-|-|TRBJ1-1|TRBV19
CASKDPDSRNTEAFF
TGTGCCAGTAAGGACCCCGACAGTAGGAACACTGAAGCTTTCTTT
>TRBD1|-|TRBJ1-1|TRBV27
CASSETLQGWNTEAFF
TGTGCCAGCAGCGAGACTCTACAGGGGTGGAACACTGAAGCTTTCTTT
>TRBD1|-|TRBJ1-2|TRBV6-6
CASSYGTGSGGYTF
TGTGCCAGCAGTTACGGGACAGGGTCGGGTGGCTACACCTTC
>TRBD1|-|TRBJ2-2|TRBV12-5
CASGPLGQANTGELFF
TGTGCTAGTGGTCCCCTGGGACAGGCGAACACCGGGGAGCTGTTTTTT
>-|once|TRBJ1-1|TRBV5-6
CASSPWGGLSTEAFF
TGTGCCAGCAGCCCCTGGGGGGGGCTGAGCACTGAAGCTTTCTTT
>-|-|TRBJ1-3|TRBV5-6
CASSTGGRGSGNTIYF
TGTGCCAGCAGCACAGGTGGCAGGGGCTCTGGAAACACCATATATTTT
>TRBD1|once|TRBJ2-5|TRBV7-9
CASSLGDRGDWETQYF
TGTGCCAGCAGCTTAGGCGACAGGGGAGACTGGGAGACCCAGTACTTC
>TRBD1|few|TRBJ1-5|TRBV28
CASSSPDRSLYSNQPQHF
TGTGCCAGCAGTTCCCCGGACAGGAGCCTCTATAGCAATCAGCCCCAGCATTTT
>TRBD1|-|TRBJ1-5|TRBV4-2
CASSPHRGNQPQHF
TGTGCCAGCAGCCCGCACAGGGGGAATCAGCCCCAGCATTTT
>-|-|TRBJ2-1|TRBV11-3
CASSSGTGSSYNEQFF
TGTGCCAGCAGTTCCGGGACTGGATCCTCCTACAATGAGCAGTTCTTC
>TRBD2|-|TRBJ2-1|TRBV7-6
CASSLAGLAGYNEQFF
TGTGCCAGCAGCTTAGCTGGGCTAGCGGGCTACAATGAGCAGTTCTTC
>TRBD2|-|TRBJ2-2|TRBV5-1
CASSGGTSGKTGELFF
TGCGCCAGCAGTGGGGGGACTAGCGGGAAGACCGGGGAGCTGTTTTTT
>TRBD1|-|TRBJ2-7|TRBV4-3
CASSWDGTAPLYEQYF
TGCGCCAGCAGCTGGGATGGGACAGCTCCCCTCTACGAGCAGTACTTC
>-|-|TRBJ1-2|TRBV24-1
CATSHGGGRGYTF
TGTGCCACCAGCCACGGCGGGGGACGTGGCTACACCTTC
>-|-|TRBJ1-3|TRBV5-1
CASSLEGRGRNTIYF
TGCGCCAGCAGCTTGGAGGGCAGGGGCAGAAACACCATATATTTT
>-|-|TRBJ1-5|TRBV20-1
CSASKLGLEGQPQHF
TGCAGTGCTAGTAAGTTAGGGCTAGAGGGTCAGCCCCAGCATTTT
>-|-|TRBJ2-7|TRBV27
CASLPQGVGSNEQYF
TGTGCCAGCTTACCCCAGGGTGTTGGGTCCAACGAGCAGTACTTC